This T cell receptor beta chain came from a study of blood T cell repertoires in COVID-19. Study background: Acute and convalescent COVID-19 specimens originated in the United States, Italy and Spain.

Seattle's cohort entered during active infection and was followed longitudinally. Under the authors' procedure: Amplifying reference gene primers gave estimates of nucleated cell counts. Assay used: immunoSEQ multiplex PCR; TCRdb lists only in-frame clones, some missing. The V and J calls and clone size were taken over from that table, and D and trimming were inferred from the DNA. The sample contains 200,000 to 250,000 clones, roughly 80% of which appear only once. The V end lost 4 bases, the J end lost 5 bases, and 18 bases lay between the germline ends. Germline V gene data show CDR1 as SGHVS and CDR2 as FQNEAQ. The CDR3 extends over 17 amino acids.

The clonotype was recovered from a woman older than 75 with COVID-19, enrolled during active disease. The sample consisted of peripheral blood. This chain uses TRBV7-8 with TRBJ1-6, with D tentatively TRBD1 (5 bases). The CDR3 is CASSSAVGGGNNSPLHF. The CDR3, as DNA: TGTGCCAGCAGCTCAGCCGTCGGGGGGGGTAATAATTCACCCCTCCACTTT.